The T cell receptor beta chain under discussion was sequenced for a study of T cell responses to AZD1222 COVID-19 vaccine. Regarding this clone: Its antigen is unknown.

The study, taken as a whole, reports: Two AZD1222 administrations were followed by greater Spike-specific TCR breadth and depth. White British people made up most donors, females outnumbered males, and clonal diversity was possibly underestimated. Spike regions recognized by vaccine-associated CD4 TCRs spanned the protein, led by 160-218 and 743-854. There were repertoire samples only from the period after the peak T cell response.

Trimming took 6 bases from V and 4 from J, leaving 15 bases between them. Germline assignment: CDR1 MNHEY and CDR2 SVGAGI. The CDR3 contains 14 residues. This table comes from immunoSEQ multiplex PCR, and its TCRdb copy is limited to in-frame clones, with some not included. The sample includes over 95,000 clones, roughly nine tenths of them seen just once. Sequencing used peripheral blood, obtained on day 0 of AZD1222 vaccination. The receptor's source is an adult in good health. J is TRBJ1-2 and V is TRBV6-5; possibly TRBD1 for D (5 bases). In DNA, the CDR3 is TGTGCCAGCAGAACCCCTGGGGGGAGCTATGGCTACACCTTC. Its translation is CASRTPGGSYGYTF.